This TCR beta chain derives from a study of blood T cell repertoires in COVID-19. The germline V gene encodes CDR1 MDHEN and CDR2 SYDVKM. The CDR3 is made up of 16 amino acids. V lost 2 bases to trimming and J lost 3 bases, with 16 bases between them. Generated by immunoSEQ multiplex PCR, the TCRdb table keeps only in-frame clones and is missing some. This table has roughly 150,000 clones, 70% to 90% appearing once. The rearrangement joins TRBV28 to TRBJ2-5; possibly TRBD1 for D (6 bases). Specimen: peripheral blood. The receptor was derived from a human donor in a cohort sampled during active COVID-19. The CDR3 DNA sequence: TGTGCCAGCAGTTTAGTTAAGGGACAAGCAGAAGAGACCCAGTACTTC. It specifies CASSLVKGQAEETQYF.